The entry below describes one T cell receptor beta chain. Its target is not known. Preparation of the TCRbeta library was carried out with unique molecular identifiers. Via MiXCR, TCRdb re-called the PCR reads, giving one row per CDR3 protein. The table lists 200,000 to 250,000 distinct CDR3 sequences, 20% to 30% of them singletons. The data belong to a study of T-cell reconstitution after alpha-beta-depleted transplantation in children. Whole-study results and caveats: After transplant, at about two months, alpha-beta T cells were reportedly derived from several hundred expanded graft clones.

Germline CDR1 is MNHEY and CDR2 is SVGAGI. The CDR3 is made up of 19 amino acids. Trimming at V came to 0 bases and at J to 6 bases, leaving 10 bases not matched to a gene. This TCR was recovered from a girl aged 2-15 years with Fanconi anemia, due to receive a stem cell transplant. The source material was PBMCs, sampled before TCRalphabeta/CD19-depleted stem cell transplant. The chain is built from TRBV6-5 and TRBJ2-2; 13 nucleotides align to TRBD2. The CDR3 nucleotides read TGTGCCAGCAGTTACTCGGGACTAGCGGGGTCATCGATTGCCGGGGAGCTGTTTTTT. Amino acids: CASSYSGLAGSSIAGELFF.